This TCR beta chain is drawn from a study of T cell repertoires in cytomegalovirus infection. In the study overall: Indicated by public TCR beta signatures were CMV infection and matching HLA type.

Comment on this clonotype: The antigen is unknown.

The CDR3 runs 15 residues. CDR1 and CDR2 (germline): SGHDT, YYEEEE. Trimming took off 4 bases at V and 8 bases at J, with 19 bases between the two ends. A single record per CDR3 protein comes from TCRdb applying MiXCR to the reads. Of about 310,000 distinct CDR3 sequences in the sample, roughly 15% are singletons; the top ten hold about 11%. General observations from the study: CMV-specific HLA-C-restricted TCR beta clonotypes dominated the ex vivo response.

The chain recombines TRBV5-6 with TRBJ1-5; D might be TRBD1 (6 bases). The source material was PBMCs. This receptor was obtained from a human donor in good health (CMV status not recorded). Some clones in this sample may be carry-over from other donors' samples. The DNA for the CDR3 is TGTGCCAGCAGCAGCAGGACAGCCCGCGAGAAGCCCCAGCATTTT. Protein sequence: CASSSRTAREKPQHF.